Listed below are T cell receptor beta chains from one sample, sequenced in a study of blood T cell repertoires in COVID-19. Using immunoSEQ multiplex PCR, the repertoire was profiled, and TCRdb retains in-frame clones only, with some absent. The sample consists of approximately 25,000 clones, 92% of them appearing once. The sequenced sample consisted of peripheral blood. These receptors came from a man between 65 and 85 years old with active COVID-19. The CDR3 runs from the conserved cysteine through the conserved F or W. Fields, in order: V gene, CDR3 protein.

TRBV28 CASSLISREAFF
TRBV18 CASSPRRQGYYNEQFF
TRBV19 CASTSSISGNTIYF
TRBV7-9 CASSQGAGQETQYF
TRBV19 CASSPQGPRGEQYF
TRBV7-9 CASSLAGGNQPQHF
TRBV2 CASQGAGNEQYF
TRBV13 CASSLITGGPYNEQFF
TRBV27 CASRRLAGGVETQYF
TRBV3-1/TRBV3-2 CASSQWNRQHQQYF
TRBV7-6 CASSKGLAAGELFF
TRBV7-2 CASSPRQVTGGTQYF
TRBV2 CASSGSGNANSPLHF
TRBV7-6 CASSPGLAAAYEQYF
TRBV6-2/TRBV6-3 CASSYNWDRVYEQYF
TRBV11-1 CASSLPTGGGGELFF
TRBV19 CASSISPTAMNTEAFF
TRBV6-2/TRBV6-3 CASSLRTAYNSPLHF
TRBV5-1 CASREGANYGYTF
TRBV7-3 CASSPPGLAGAGELFF
TRBV3-1/TRBV3-2 CASSQTDRGPYEQYF
TRBV2 CASSGITGSEAFF
TRBV4-2 CASSPGQGAGAIQYF
TRBV28 CASSLVRGNGYTF
TRBV11-2 CASSLGEASVNEQFF
TRBV6-5 CASSYGGGAELFF
TRBV6-2/TRBV6-3 CASSRSSYEQYF
TRBV28 CASNPGSSYEQYF
TRBV2 CASRPGTAKYTEAFF
TRBV3-1/TRBV3-2 CASSPRTGTKEQFF
TRBV10-2 CASSEPGQGIVEQFF
TRBV28 CASSFSGANTGELFF
TRBV2 CASRDYQETQYF
TRBV28 CASGTGLETQYF
TRBV11-2 CASSLVGGGSDTQYF
TRBV30 CAWSKRGIEKLFF
TRBV9 CASSPALTDRLKNIQYF
TRBV7-6 CASSFSSGRSYNEQFF
TRBV10-3 CAISDQSAPAYEQYF
TRBV7-4 CASSSKDRGFENEQFF
TRBV7-2 CASSFILAGVQYF
TRBV24-1 CATSEQGASNEQFF
TRBV9 CASSHRGYNEQFF
TRBV18 CASSSPGTGDQPQHF
TRBV10-3 CAISGGQGEQFF
TRBV7-2 CASSLRAVNNEQFF
TRBV7-2 CASSLVQGRDNEQFF
TRBV9 CASSVRGVEETQYF
TRBV10-2 CASSEEQGANYEQYF
TRBV3-1/TRBV3-2 CASSQWQALTGELFF
TRBV6-5 CASSYPGKANYGYTF
TRBV7-2 CASSSGTGKNNYGYTF
TRBV10-3 CASGGSPYNEQFF